The 24 T cell receptor beta chains given below trace back to one sample, sequenced in a study of blood T cell repertoires in COVID-19. Sequenced by immunoSEQ multiplex PCR; TCRdb stores in-frame clones only, minus some. The data hold about 200,000 clones, with about 88% observed a single time. Input material: peripheral blood. The receptors derive from a woman between 40 and 55 years old who had recovered from COVID-19.

The chain has TRBV7-2 and TRBJ2-3; D ambiguous. Per the germline V gene, CDR1 is SGHTA and CDR2 is FQGNSA. Trimming left V 1 base short and J 3 bases short, with 11 bases between. This CDR3 region has 15 residues. The CDR3 DNA sequence: TGTGCCAGCAGCTTAGGGCAGCGTAGGACAGATACGCAGTATTTT. Protein sequence: CASSLGQRRTDTQYF.

CDR3 loop: CSVPGEGGDEQYF. The CDR3 DNA reads TGCAGCGTTCCCGGAGAGGGGGGGGACGAGCAGTACTTC. This chain connects TRBV29-1 to TRBJ2-7, with a tentative D call TRBD2 (7 bases). The CDR3 totals 13 residues. V dropped 5 bases and J dropped 5 bases, with 16 bases sitting between them. Germline CDR1 and CDR2: SQVTM and ANQGSEA.

The V and J genes are TRBV28 and TRBJ2-3; 8 bases are shared with TRBD2. The V segment lost 6 bases and the J segment 3 bases; nucleotides outside the gene matches: 17. The CDR3 covers 18 residues. CDR1 MDHEN and CDR2 SYDVKM come from the germline V gene. The CDR3, as DNA: TGTGCCAGCAGCAACATCCGACTGGGACTAGAGTTAACAGATACGCAGTATTTT. Protein: CASSNIRLGLELTDTQYF.

This chain links TRBV5-5 with TRBJ2-2, with 9 bases lining up with TRBD1. Per germline, CDR1 SGHKS and CDR2 YYEKEE (reference sequence). The CDR3 loop spans 15 amino acids. V shed 4 bases and J 4 bases; nucleotides not matched to a gene: 5. CDR3 bases: TGTGCCAGCAGCCCCGACAGGGGGGGCACCGGGGAGCTGTTTTTT. Translating gives CASSPDRGGTGELFF.

The V gene is TRBV9, the J gene TRBJ2-7; tentatively, D is TRBD2 (8 bases). The germline V gene has CDR1 SGDLS and CDR2 YYNGEE. V was cut by 4 bases and J by 2 bases, with 31 bases left in between. The CDR3 runs 20 residues. DNA of the CDR3: TGTGCCAGCAGCCCCGGGGGGGACAGTCGAAACCCGGGGTTAACCTACGAGCAGTACTTC. This encodes CASSPGGDSRNPGLTYEQYF.

The rearrangement joins TRBV7-3 to TRBJ2-1, with D maybe TRBD2 (5 bases). V was cut by 5 bases and J by 4 bases, with 15 bases left in between. Germline loops: CDR1 SGHTA, CDR2 FQGTGA. The CDR3 consists of 15 residues. CDR3 nucleotide sequence: TGTGCCAGCAGCCGACCCGGGATCGTGTACAATGAGCAGTTCTTC. This sequence encodes CASSRPGIVYNEQFF.

This chain connects TRBV4-3 to TRBJ1-1; tentatively, D is TRBD1 (5 bases). CDR3 length equals 14 residues. Germline V gene data show CDR1 as LGHNA and CDR2 as YSLEER. V was shortened by 1 base and J by 1 base, with 7 bases between the two germline ends. The CDR3 bases are TGCGCCAGCAGCCAAGGCGGGGGGAACACTGAAGCTTTCTTT. Encoded protein: CASSQGGGNTEAFF.

This chain joins TRBV5-1 and TRBJ1-6; D might be TRBD1 (6 bases). This CDR3 is built from 15 residues. V gave up 0 bases and J gave up 8 bases, with 12 bases separating them. CDR1 and CDR2 (germline): SGHRS, YFSETQ. DNA for the CDR3: TGCGCCAGCAGCTTGGGGGGGCGAAGTGATTCACCCCTCCACTTT. It codes for CASSLGGRSDSPLHF.

This chain connects TRBV19 to TRBJ1-2, with D unresolved. V lost 3 bases and J 3 bases, leaving 5 bases between the germline ends. CDR3 length equals 12 residues. CDR1 is LNHDA and CDR2 is SQIVND in the germline V gene (reference sequence). The CDR3 reads CASSISDYGYTF. The CDR3 DNA is TGTGCCAGTAGTATTTCCGACTATGGCTACACCTTC.

This clone was counted once. This chain connects TRBV6-1 to TRBJ1-2, with 8 positions matching TRBD1. This CDR3 region has 16 residues. CDR1 and CDR2 (germline): MNHNS, SASEGT. Unmatched junction bases numbered 15, after V lost 4 bases and J lost 8 bases. This chain's CDR3 is CASSAPRLTGEVGYTF. The CDR3 coding sequence is TGTGCCAGCAGTGCCCCACGATTGACAGGGGAAGTAGGCTACACCTTC.

The chain employs TRBV6-5 and TRBJ1-1; D not resolved. This CDR3 has 14 residues. Germline assignment: CDR1 MNHEY and CDR2 SVGAGI. V was clipped by 2 bases and J by 0 bases, with 7 bases between them. The CDR3 DNA follows: TGTGCCAGCAGTTACAGGGAGGTGAACACTGAAGCTTTCTTT. Translated: CASSYREVNTEAFF.

V is TRBV6-5 and J is TRBJ2-7; D might be TRBD1 (6 bases). The CDR3 sequence is 14 residues long. Germline lookup yields CDR1 MNHEY and CDR2 SVGAGI. Trimming pared 1 base from V and 2 bases from J, leaving 9 bases between. In DNA form, the CDR3 reads TGTGCCAGCAGTTACTACGGACAGACCTACGAGCAGTACTTC. Its protein is CASSYYGQTYEQYF.

The rearrangement uses TRBV6-1 and TRBJ1-5; possible D gene TRBD1, 6 bases. V lost 1 base and J 3 bases, leaving 13 bases between the germline ends. The CDR3 length is 16 residues. The germline CDR1 and CDR2 sequences are MNHNS and SASEGT. The CDR3 is CASSEGNRVPNQPQHF. CDR3 DNA: TGTGCCAGCAGTGAAGGGAACAGGGTTCCCAATCAGCCCCAGCATTTT.

The gene calls are TRBV28 and TRBJ1-1; D may be TRBD1 (5 bases). Trimming removed 2 bases from V and 1 base from J, with 14 bases in between. The germline V gene has CDR1 MDHEN and CDR2 SYDVKM. The CDR3 has 16 residues. CDR3 sequence: CASSLRGRARNTEAFF. The CDR3 DNA is TGTGCCAGCAGTTTAAGGGGCAGGGCACGGAACACTGAAGCTTTCTTT. Complete variable domain (other parts from reference TRBV28 and TRBJ1-1): DVKVTQSSRYLVKRTGEKVFLECVQDMDHENMFWYRQDPGLGLRLIYFSYDVKMKEKGDIPEGYSVSREKKERFSLILESASTNQTSMYLCASSLRGRARNTEAFFGQGTRLTVV.

The genes are TRBV30 and TRBJ2-1, with 8 bases matching TRBD2. Germline V gene lookup returns CDR1 GTSNPN and CDR2 SVGIG (reference sequence). The J segment lost 9 bases and the V segment lost 2 bases, leaving 6 bases of the junction unmatched. The CDR3 runs 13 residues. The CDR3 is CAWSSGGEPEQFF. In DNA form, the CDR3 reads TGTGCCTGGAGTTCGGGGGGGGAGCCTGAGCAGTTCTTC.

The rearrangement links TRBV2 to TRBJ2-5; TRBD2 aligns across 12 bases. The germline CDR1 and CDR2 sequences are SNHLY and FYNNEI. This CDR3 region has 15 residues. With V trimmed by 4 bases and J by 4 bases, 4 bases remained unmatched. The CDR3, as DNA: TGTGCCAGCAGTGTTGGACTAGCGGGATCAGAGACCCAGTACTTC. Translating it yields CASSVGLAGSETQYF.

The J gene is TRBJ2-7, the V gene TRBV2; 7 bases fit TRBD1. After removal of 10 bases from V and 6 bases from J, the junction contained 9 bases not matched to a gene. From germline, CDR1 is SNHLY and CDR2 FYNNEI. The CDR3 has 12 residues. This CDR3 reads CANGTEVGEQYF. CDR3 nucleotide sequence: TGTGCCAACGGGACAGAGGTGGGCGAGCAGTACTTC.

The chain uses TRBV3-1 (or the pseudogene TRBV3-2) and TRBJ2-5; 10 bases agree with TRBD2. Trimming removed 4 bases from V and 7 bases from J; junction bases left unmatched: 9. Germline loops: CDR1 LGHDT, CDR2 YNNKEL (reference sequence). The CDR3 is 15 residues long. As DNA, the CDR3 is TGTGCCAGCAGCCGTCTAGCGGGGGCCTCGGGGACCCAGTACTTC. Translated, it gives CASSRLAGASGTQYF.

The chain couples TRBV7-9 to TRBJ1-2; no definite D call. CDR1 is SEHNR and CDR2 is FQNEAQ in the germline V gene (reference sequence). The CDR3 spans 13 residues. Trimming cost V 1 base and J 0 bases, with 3 bases left between them. CDR3 loop: CASSLEPNYGYTF. For the CDR3, the DNA is TGTGCCAGCAGCTTAGAGCCTAACTATGGCTACACCTTC.

J is TRBJ2-5 and V is TRBV28; TRBD1 agrees at 11 bases. This CDR3 has 16 amino acids. Germline trimming cut 1 base from V and 5 bases from J; bases unmatched to any gene: 6. CDR1 MDHEN and CDR2 SYDVKM come from the germline V gene. The CDR3 spells CASSLFGQGAGETQYF. CDR3 nucleotides: TGTGCCAGCAGTTTATTTGGACAGGGGGCAGGGGAGACCCAGTACTTC.

The V call is TRBV27, the J call TRBJ2-1, with TRBD2 matching 11 bases. The CDR3 runs 15 residues. Germline V gene lookup returns CDR1 MNHEY and CDR2 SMNVEV (reference sequence). The junction had 2 bases not matched to a gene; V was cut back by 2 bases and J by 5 bases. CDR3 bases: TGTGCCAGCAGTTTACTAGCGGGAGGCCACAATGAGCAGTTCTTC. It translates to CASSLLAGGHNEQFF.

This rearrangement joins TRBV19 to TRBJ2-1; D remains unclear. CDR1 and CDR2 from the germline V gene are LNHDA and SQIVND (reference sequence). This CDR3 region has 14 residues. V was pared by 4 bases and J by 4 bases, with 11 bases between. The CDR3 DNA follows: TGTGCCAGTAGTAGAACGACTGAATACAATGAGCAGTTCTTC. The encoded protein is CASSRTTEYNEQFF. Combining the CDR3 with reference TRBV19 and TRBJ2-1 gives the whole variable domain DGGITQSPKYLFRKEGQNVTLSCEQNLNHDAMYWYRQDPGQGLRLIYYSQIVNDFQKGDIAEGYSVSREKKESFPLTVTSAQKNPTAFYLCASSRTTEYNEQFFGPGTRLTVL.

This clone was observed a few times. The chain recombines TRBV12-3 or TRBV12-4 with TRBJ1-3; TRBD1 matches 8 bases. V shed 6 bases, J shed 12 bases, and the junction held 10 bases outside the gene matches. The CDR3 loop spans 13 amino acids. The CDR3 nucleotides are TGTGCCAGCAGCTTGGGGCAGGGGGCTAACATATATTTT. Amino acid sequence: CASSLGQGANIYF.

The chain carries TRBV28 and TRBJ2-4, with 7 bases identical to TRBD1. The CDR3 is made up of 17 amino acids. V was pared by 2 bases and J by 8 bases, with 15 bases of the junction left unmatched. Per the germline V gene, CDR1 is MDHEN and CDR2 is SYDVKM. The CDR3 DNA is TGTGCCAGCAGTTTACGCCTCAGGTTGACAGGGCAGGACATTCAGTACTTC. Translation: CASSLRLRLTGQDIQYF.